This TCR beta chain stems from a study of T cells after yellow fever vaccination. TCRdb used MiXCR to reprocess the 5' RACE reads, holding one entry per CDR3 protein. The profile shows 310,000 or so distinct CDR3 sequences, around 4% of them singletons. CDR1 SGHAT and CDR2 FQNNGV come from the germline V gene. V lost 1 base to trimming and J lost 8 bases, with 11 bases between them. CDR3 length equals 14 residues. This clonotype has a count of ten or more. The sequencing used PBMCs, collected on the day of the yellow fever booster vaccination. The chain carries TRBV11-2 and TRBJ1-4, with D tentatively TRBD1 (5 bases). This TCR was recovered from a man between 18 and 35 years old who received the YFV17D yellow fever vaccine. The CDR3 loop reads CASSLGARGEKLFF. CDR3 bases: TGTGCCAGCAGCTTAGGGGCCCGGGGGGAAAAACTGTTTTTT. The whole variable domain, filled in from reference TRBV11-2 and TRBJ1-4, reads EAGVAQSPRYKIIEKRQSVAFWCNPISGHATLYWYQQILGQGPKLLIQFQNNGVVDDSQLPKDRFSAERLKGVDSTLKIQPAKLEDSAVYLCASSLGARGEKLFFGSGTQLSVL.